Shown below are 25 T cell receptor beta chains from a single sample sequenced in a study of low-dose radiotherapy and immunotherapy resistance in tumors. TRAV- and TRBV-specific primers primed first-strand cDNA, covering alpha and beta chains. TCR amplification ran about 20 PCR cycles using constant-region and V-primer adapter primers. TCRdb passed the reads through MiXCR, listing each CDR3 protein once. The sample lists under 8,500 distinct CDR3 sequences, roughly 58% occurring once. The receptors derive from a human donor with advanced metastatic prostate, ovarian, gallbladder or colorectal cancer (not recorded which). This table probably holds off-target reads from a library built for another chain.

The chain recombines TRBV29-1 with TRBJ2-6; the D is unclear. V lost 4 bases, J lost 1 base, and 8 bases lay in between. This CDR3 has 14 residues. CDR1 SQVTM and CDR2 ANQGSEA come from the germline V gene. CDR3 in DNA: TGCAGCGTTGGAGGAGAATCTGGGGCCAACGTCCTGACTTTC. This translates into CSVGGESGANVLTF. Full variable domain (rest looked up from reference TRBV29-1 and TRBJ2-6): SAVISQKPSRDICQRGTSLTIQCQVDSQVTMMFWYRQQPGQSLTLIATANQGSEATYESGFVIDKFPISRPNLTFSTLTVSNMSPEDSSIYLCSVGGESGANVLTFGAGSRLTVL.

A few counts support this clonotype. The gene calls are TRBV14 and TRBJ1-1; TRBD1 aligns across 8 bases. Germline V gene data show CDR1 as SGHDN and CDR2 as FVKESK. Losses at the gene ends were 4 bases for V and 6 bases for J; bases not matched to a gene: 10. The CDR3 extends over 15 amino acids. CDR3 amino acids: CASSPLISGGSEAFF. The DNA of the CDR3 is TGTGCCAGCAGCCCTCTGATTTCAGGGGGCTCTGAAGCTTTCTTT.

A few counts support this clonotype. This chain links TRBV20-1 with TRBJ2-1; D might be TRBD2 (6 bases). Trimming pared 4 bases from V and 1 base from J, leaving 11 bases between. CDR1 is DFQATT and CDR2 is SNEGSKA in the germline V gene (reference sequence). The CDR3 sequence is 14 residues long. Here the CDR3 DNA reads TGCAGTGCTAAGGGTGCGGGGTCCTACAATGAGCAGTTCTTC. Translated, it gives CSAKGAGSYNEQFF.

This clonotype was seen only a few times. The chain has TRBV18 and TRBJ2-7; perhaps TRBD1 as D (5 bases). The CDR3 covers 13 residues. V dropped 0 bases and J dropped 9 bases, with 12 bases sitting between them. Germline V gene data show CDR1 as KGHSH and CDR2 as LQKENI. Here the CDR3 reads CASSPPSTVAQYF. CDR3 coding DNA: TGTGCCAGCTCACCACCGTCGACAGTGGCGCAGTACTTC.

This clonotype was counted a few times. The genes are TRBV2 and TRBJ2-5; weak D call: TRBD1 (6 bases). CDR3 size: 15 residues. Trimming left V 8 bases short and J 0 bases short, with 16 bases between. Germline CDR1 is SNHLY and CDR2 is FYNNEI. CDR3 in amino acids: CASRKRQGNQETQYF. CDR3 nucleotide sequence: TGTGCCAGCCGGAAGCGTCAGGGGAACCAAGAGACCCAGTACTTC.

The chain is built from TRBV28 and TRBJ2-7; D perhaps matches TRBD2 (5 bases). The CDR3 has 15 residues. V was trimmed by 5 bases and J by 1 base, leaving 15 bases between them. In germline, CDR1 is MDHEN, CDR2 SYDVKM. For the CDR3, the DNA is TGTGCCAGCAGTCCCACGATGCCGGGGTCCTACGAGCAGTACTTC. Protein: CASSPTMPGSYEQYF.

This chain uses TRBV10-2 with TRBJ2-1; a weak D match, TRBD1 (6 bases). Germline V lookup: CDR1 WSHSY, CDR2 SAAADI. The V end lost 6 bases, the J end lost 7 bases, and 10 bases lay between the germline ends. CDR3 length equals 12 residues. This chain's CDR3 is CASRGTPNEQFF. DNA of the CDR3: TGCGCCAGCAGGGGGACACCTAATGAGCAGTTCTTC.

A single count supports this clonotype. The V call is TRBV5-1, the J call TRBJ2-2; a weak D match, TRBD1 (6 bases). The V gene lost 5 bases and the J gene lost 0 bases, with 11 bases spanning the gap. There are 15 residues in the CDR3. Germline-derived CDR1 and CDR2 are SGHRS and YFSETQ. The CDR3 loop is CASSRGQTNTGELFF. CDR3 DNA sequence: TGCGCCAGCAGTCGTGGACAGACGAACACCGGGGAGCTGTTTTTT. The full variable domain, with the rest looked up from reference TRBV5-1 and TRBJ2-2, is KAGVTQTPRYLIKTRGQQVTLSCSPISGHRSVSWYQQTPGQGLQFLFEYFSETQRNKGNFPGRFSGRQFSNSRSEMNVSTLELGDSALYLCASSRGQTNTGELFFGEGSRLTVL.

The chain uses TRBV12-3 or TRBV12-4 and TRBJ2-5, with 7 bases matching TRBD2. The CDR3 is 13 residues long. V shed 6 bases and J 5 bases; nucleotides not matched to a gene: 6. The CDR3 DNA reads TGTGCCAGCAGCTCGCAGGGAGGGGAGACCCAGTACTTC. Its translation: CASSSQGGETQYF.

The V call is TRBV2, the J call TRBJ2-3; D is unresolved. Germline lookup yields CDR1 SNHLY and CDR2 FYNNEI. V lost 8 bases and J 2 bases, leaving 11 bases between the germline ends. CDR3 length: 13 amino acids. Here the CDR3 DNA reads TGTGCCAGCCGCAGCGAAATCACAGATACGCAGTATTTT. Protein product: CASRSEITDTQYF.

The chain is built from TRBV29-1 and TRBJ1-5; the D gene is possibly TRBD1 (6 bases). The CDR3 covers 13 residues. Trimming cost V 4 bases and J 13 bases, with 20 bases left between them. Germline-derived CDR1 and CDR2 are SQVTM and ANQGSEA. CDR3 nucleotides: TGCAGCGTTGGCTATCAGGCAGGGGTAGGACAGCATTTT. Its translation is CSVGYQAGVGQHF.

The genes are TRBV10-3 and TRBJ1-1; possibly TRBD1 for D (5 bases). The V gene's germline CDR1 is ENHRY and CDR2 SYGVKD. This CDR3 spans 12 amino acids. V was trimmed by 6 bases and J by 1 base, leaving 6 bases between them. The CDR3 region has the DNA TGTGCCATCAGAGGACAGAACACTGAAGCTTTCTTT. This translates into CAIRGQNTEAFF.

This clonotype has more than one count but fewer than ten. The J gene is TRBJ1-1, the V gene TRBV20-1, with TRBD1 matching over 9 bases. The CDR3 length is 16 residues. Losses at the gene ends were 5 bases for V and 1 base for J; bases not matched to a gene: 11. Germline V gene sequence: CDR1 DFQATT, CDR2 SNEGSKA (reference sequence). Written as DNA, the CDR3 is TGCAGTGCTCAGAATCCGGGACAGGGAAAGAACACTGAAGCTTTCTTT. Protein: CSAQNPGQGKNTEAFF.

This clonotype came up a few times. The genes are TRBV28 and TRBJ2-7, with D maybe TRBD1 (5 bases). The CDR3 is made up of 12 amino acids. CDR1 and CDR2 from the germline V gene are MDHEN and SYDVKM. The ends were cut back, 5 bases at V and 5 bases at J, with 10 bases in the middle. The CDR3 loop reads CASSDRTDEQYF. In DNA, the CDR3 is TGTGCCAGCAGTGACAGAACCGACGAGCAGTACTTC.

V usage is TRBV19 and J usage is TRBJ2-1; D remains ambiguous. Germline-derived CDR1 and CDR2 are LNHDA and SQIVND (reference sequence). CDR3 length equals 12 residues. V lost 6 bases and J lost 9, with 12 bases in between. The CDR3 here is CASSPSRREQFF. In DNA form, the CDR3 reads TGTGCCAGTAGCCCCTCACGGCGTGAGCAGTTCTTC. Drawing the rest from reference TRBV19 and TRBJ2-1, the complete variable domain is DGGITQSPKYLFRKEGQNVTLSCEQNLNHDAMYWYRQDPGQGLRLIYYSQIVNDFQKGDIAEGYSVSREKKESFPLTVTSAQKNPTAFYLCASSPSRREQFFGPGTRLTVL.

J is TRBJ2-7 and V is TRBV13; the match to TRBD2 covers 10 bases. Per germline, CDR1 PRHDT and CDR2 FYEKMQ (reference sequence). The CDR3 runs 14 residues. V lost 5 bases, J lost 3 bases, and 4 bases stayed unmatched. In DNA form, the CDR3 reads TGTGCCAGCAGCATTCTAGCGGGAGTCTACGAGCAGTACTTC. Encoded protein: CASSILAGVYEQYF.

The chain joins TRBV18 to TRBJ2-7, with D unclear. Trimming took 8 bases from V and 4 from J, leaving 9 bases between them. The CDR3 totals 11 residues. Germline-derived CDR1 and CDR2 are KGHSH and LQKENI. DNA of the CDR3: TGTGCCAGCCGTACGGGTTACGAGCAGTACTTC. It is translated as CASRTGYEQYF.

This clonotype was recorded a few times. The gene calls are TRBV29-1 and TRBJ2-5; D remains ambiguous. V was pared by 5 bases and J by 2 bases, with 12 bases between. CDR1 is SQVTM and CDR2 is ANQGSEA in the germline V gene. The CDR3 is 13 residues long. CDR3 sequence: CSVSWTVQETQYF. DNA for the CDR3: TGCAGCGTTTCGTGGACGGTGCAAGAGACCCAGTACTTC. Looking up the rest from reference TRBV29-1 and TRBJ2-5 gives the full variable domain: SAVISQKPSRDICQRGTSLTIQCQVDSQVTMMFWYRQQPGQSLTLIATANQGSEATYESGFVIDKFPISRPNLTFSTLTVSNMSPEDSSIYLCSVSWTVQETQYFGPGTRLLVL.

The CDR3 spells CASSVAGSNTGELFF. CDR3 DNA: TGTGCCAGCAGCGTAGCCGGGTCGAACACCGGGGAGCTGTTTTTT. This chain links TRBV9 with TRBJ2-2, with D hard to call. This CDR3 has 15 amino acids. V was cut by 0 bases and J by 0 bases, with 6 bases left in between. The germline V gene encodes CDR1 SGDLS and CDR2 YYNGEE.

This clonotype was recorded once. CDR3 nucleotide sequence: TGCGCCAGCAGCACGGGACAGAAAAGCCACGAGCAGTACTTC. This translates into CASSTGQKSHEQYF. The chain couples TRBV5-1 to TRBJ2-7, with TRBD1 identical over 7 bases. The V segment lost 4 bases and the J segment 5 bases; nucleotides outside the gene matches: 9. The length of the CDR3 is 14 residues. The V gene's germline CDR1 is SGHRS and CDR2 YFSETQ.

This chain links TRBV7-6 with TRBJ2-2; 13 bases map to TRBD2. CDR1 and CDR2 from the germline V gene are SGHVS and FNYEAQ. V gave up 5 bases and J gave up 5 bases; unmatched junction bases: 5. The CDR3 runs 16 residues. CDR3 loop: CASSKPGLAGTGELFF. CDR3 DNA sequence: TGTGCCAGCAGCAAACCGGGACTAGCGGGAACCGGGGAGCTGTTTTTT.

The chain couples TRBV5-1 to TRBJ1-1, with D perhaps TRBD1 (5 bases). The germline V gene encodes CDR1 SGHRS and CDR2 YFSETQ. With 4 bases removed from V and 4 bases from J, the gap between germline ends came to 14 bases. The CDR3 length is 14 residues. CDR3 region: CASSPNRQGTEAFF. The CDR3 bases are TGCGCCAGCAGCCCAAATCGGCAGGGCACTGAAGCTTTCTTT. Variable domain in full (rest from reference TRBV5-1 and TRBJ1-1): KAGVTQTPRYLIKTRGQQVTLSCSPISGHRSVSWYQQTPGQGLQFLFEYFSETQRNKGNFPGRFSGRQFSNSRSEMNVSTLELGDSALYLCASSPNRQGTEAFFGQGTRLTVV.

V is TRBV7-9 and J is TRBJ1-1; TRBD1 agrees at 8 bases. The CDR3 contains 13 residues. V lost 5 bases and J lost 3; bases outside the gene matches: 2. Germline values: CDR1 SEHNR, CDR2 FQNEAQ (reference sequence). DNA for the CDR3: TGTGCCAGCAGCGGACAGGGTGACACTGAAGCTTTCTTT. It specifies CASSGQGDTEAFF.

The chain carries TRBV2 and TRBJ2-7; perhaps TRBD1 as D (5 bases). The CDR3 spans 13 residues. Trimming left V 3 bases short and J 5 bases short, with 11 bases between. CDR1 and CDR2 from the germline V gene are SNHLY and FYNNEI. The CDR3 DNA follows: TGTGCCAGCAGTGATCAGGGAAGGCACGAGCAGTACTTC. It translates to CASSDQGRHEQYF.

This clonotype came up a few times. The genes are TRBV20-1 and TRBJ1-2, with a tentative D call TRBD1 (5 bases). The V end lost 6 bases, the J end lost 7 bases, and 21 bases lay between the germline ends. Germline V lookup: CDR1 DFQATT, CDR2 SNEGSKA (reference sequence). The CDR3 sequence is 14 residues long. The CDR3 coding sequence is TGCAGTGCACCTTCGGGGGGGGGATTGACTGGCTACACCTTC. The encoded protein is CSAPSGGGLTGYTF.